Listed here are 22 T cell receptor beta chains from one sample, sequenced in a study of blood T cell repertoires in COVID-19 (dated by TCRdb to 2019 to 2021). The receptor library was made with the immunoSEQ multiplex PCR assay. As stored in TCRdb, this immuneACCESS dataset retains in-frame rearrangements with V and J assigned. A fraction of the clones does not appear; measured against another copy, unresolved V genes explain less than half of the discrepancy, and the remainder lacks a known reason. For this sample the table gives around 300,000 clones, of which around 90% were detected only once. Around 0.9% of the sample rests with the top ten. Sequenced input: PBMCs or T cells enriched from blood (not recorded which). These receptors originate from a woman in her 30s who had recovered from COVID-19.

The chain joins TRBV9 to TRBJ1-2, with 7 bases lining up with TRBD1. Germline CDR1 is SGDLS and CDR2 is YYNGEE. The CDR3 is 13 residues long. V lost 0 bases to trimming and J lost 4 bases; unmatched junction nucleotides: 0. CDR3 residues: CASSVDRGYGYTF. CDR3 nucleotide sequence: TGTGCCAGCAGCGTAGACAGGGGCTATGGCTACACCTTC.

The V and J genes are TRBV25-1 and TRBJ2-3; 7 bases line up with TRBD1. The V gene end was trimmed by 5 bases and the J gene end by 9 bases; junction bases not matched to a gene: 14. The CDR3 runs 15 residues. Germline values: CDR1 MGHDK, CDR2 SYGVNS. CDR3 protein: CASSLRSLGQQTQYF. DNA of the CDR3: TGTGCCAGCAGTCTACGATCCCTGGGACAGCAGACGCAGTATTTT.

The chain is built from TRBV7-3 and TRBJ2-3; tentatively, D is TRBD1 (5 bases). The CDR3 length is 16 residues. Germline CDR1 SGHTA, CDR2 FQGTGA. Trimming stripped 0 bases from V and 2 bases from J, with 12 bases between. In nucleotides, the CDR3 is TGTGCCAGCAGCTTAACCGACAGAGGAAACACAGATACGCAGTATTTT. As protein: CASSLTDRGNTDTQYF. Looking up the rest from reference TRBV7-3 and TRBJ2-3 gives the full variable domain: GAGVSQTPSNKVTEKGKYVELRCDPISGHTALYWYRQSLGQGPEFLIYFQGTGAADDSGLPNDRFFAVRPEGSVSTLKIQRTERGDSAVYLCASSLTDRGNTDTQYFGPGTRLTVL.

The V call is TRBV18, the J call TRBJ1-1, with D perhaps TRBD1 (6 bases). V lost 3 bases and J lost 0, with 14 bases in between. The germline V gene encodes CDR1 KGHSH and CDR2 LQKENI. The CDR3 consists of 16 residues. CDR3 sequence reads: CASSPLRDTVNTEAFF. The CDR3 coding sequence is TGTGCCAGCTCACCCCTACGGGACACCGTGAACACTGAAGCTTTCTTT.

This chain links TRBV7-9 with TRBJ1-6, with 8 bases lining up with TRBD1. Germline V gene sequence: CDR1 SEHNR, CDR2 FQNEAQ (reference sequence). Unmatched junction bases numbered 10, after V lost 5 bases and J lost 10 bases. The CDR3 loop spans 15 amino acids. CDR3 sequence (DNA): TGTGCCAGCAGCACCGGGCAGGGGGCACGGTCACCCCTCCACTTT. This codes for CASSTGQGARSPLHF. Full variable domain (remainder filled in from reference TRBV7-9 and TRBJ1-6): DTGVSQNPRHKITKRGQNVTFRCDPISEHNRLYWYRQTLGQGPEFLTYFQNEAQLEKSRLLSDRFSAERPKGSFSTLEIQRTEQGDSAMYLCASSTGQGARSPLHFGNGTRLTVT.

This chain connects TRBV28 to TRBJ1-5; 8 nucleotides agree with TRBD1. J gave up 6 bases and V 6 bases, and 10 bases lay outside the gene matches. The length of the CDR3 is 15 residues. The germline CDR1 and CDR2 sequences are MDHEN and SYDVKM. The DNA of the CDR3 is TGTGCCAGCAGCTCCAGGGGGCGCCTTGGTCAGCCCCAGCATTTT. Translating gives CASSSRGRLGQPQHF.

The chain is built from TRBV4-2 and TRBJ2-7; TRBD1 aligns across 7 bases. The CDR3 length is 15 residues. The V gene's germline CDR1 is LGHNA and CDR2 YNFKEQ. V shed 2 bases and J 5 bases; nucleotides not matched to a gene: 9. The DNA for the CDR3 is TGTGCCAGCAGCCAAAGTCCTGGGACAGCGAACGAGCAGTACTTC. Translated, it gives CASSQSPGTANEQYF.

The V gene is TRBV18, the J gene TRBJ1-3; no definite D call. Germline V CDR1 and CDR2: KGHSH, LQKENI. V lost 2 bases to trimming and J lost 1 base, with 12 bases between them. The CDR3 consists of 16 residues. The CDR3 is CASSPFAGLSGNTIYF. In DNA, the CDR3 is TGTGCCAGCTCACCATTTGCAGGACTATCTGGAAACACCATATATTTT.

The rearrangement joins TRBV5-6 to TRBJ2-7, with TRBD2 matching 10 bases. Germline V gene lookup returns CDR1 SGHDT and CDR2 YYEEEE. The CDR3 sequence is 14 residues long. Trimming took 1 base from V and 9 from J; bases not matched to a gene: 7. The CDR3 nucleotides read TGTGCCAGCAGCTTGTTAAGCGGGAGGGCGTCGCAGTACTTC. This gives the protein CASSLLSGRASQYF.

V usage is TRBV7-3 and J usage is TRBJ2-2, with D tentatively TRBD1 (6 bases). Trimming removed 5 bases at V and 5 bases at J, with 18 bases between. The CDR3 spans 16 residues. Germline values: CDR1 SGHTA, CDR2 FQGTGA. The chain's CDR3 is CASSRSGHPSTGELFF. The CDR3 DNA follows: TGTGCCAGCAGCAGATCGGGACACCCGTCGACCGGGGAGCTGTTTTTT. The variable domain in full, completed from reference TRBV7-3 and TRBJ2-2, reads GAGVSQTPSNKVTEKGKYVELRCDPISGHTALYWYRQSLGQGPEFLIYFQGTGAADDSGLPNDRFFAVRPEGSVSTLKIQRTERGDSAVYLCASSRSGHPSTGELFFGEGSRLTVL.

V is TRBV12-3 or TRBV12-4 and J is TRBJ1-2, with D unresolved. V lost 3 bases and J 3 bases, leaving 8 bases between the germline ends. The CDR3 is 13 residues long. DNA of the CDR3: TGTGCCAGCAGTTTGGGCCCGTACTATGGCTACACCTTC. Amino acids: CASSLGPYYGYTF.

The rearrangement joins TRBV6-1 to TRBJ2-3, with 8 positions matching TRBD2. J lost 8 bases, V lost 3 bases, and 7 bases had no gene match. The germline V gene encodes CDR1 MNHNS and CDR2 SASEGT. This CDR3 is built from 14 residues. CDR3 bases: TGTGCCAGCAGTGATACTAGCGGTATGGGTACGCAGTATTTT. The encoded protein is CASSDTSGMGTQYF.

The chain employs TRBV5-6 and TRBJ2-7; 8 bases line up with TRBD1. Germline V gene data show CDR1 as SGHDT and CDR2 as YYEEEE. The CDR3 runs to 17 residues. V shed 3 bases, J shed 3 bases, and the junction held 14 bases outside the gene matches. CDR3 coding DNA: TGTGCCAGCAGCTCCCTTCCCGGGACAGGCCTTTTCTACGAGCAGTACTTC. Its protein product is CASSSLPGTGLFYEQYF.

This clone was picked up a small number of times. This chain uses TRBV2 with TRBJ2-1, with no clear D. CDR1 is SNHLY and CDR2 is FYNNEI in the germline V gene. There are 11 residues in the CDR3. The V end lost 5 bases, the J end lost 3 bases, and 2 bases lay between the germline ends. The CDR3 nucleotides read TGTGCCAGCAGTCTCTACAATGAGCAGTTCTTC. Translated: CASSLYNEQFF.

The chain joins TRBV6-1 to TRBJ1-2; 9 nucleotides agree with TRBD1. This CDR3 spans 16 amino acids. Per the germline V gene, CDR1 is MNHNS and CDR2 is SASEGT. After removal of 3 bases from V and 4 bases from J, the junction contained 9 bases not matched to a gene. The DNA for the CDR3 is TGTGCCAGCAGTGAGAACAGGGGGCGACCACTCTATGGCTACACCTTC. It yields the protein CASSENRGRPLYGYTF.

CDR3 protein: CASSPPTSGELFF. The CDR3 region has the DNA TGTGCCAGCAGTCCCCCGACTAGCGGGGAGCTGTTTTTT. The gene calls are TRBV6-5 and TRBJ2-2; possible D gene TRBD2, 6 bases. This CDR3 region has 13 residues. The V and J ends lost 5 bases and 7 bases respectively, with 11 bases between them. CDR1 is MNHEY and CDR2 is SVGAGI in the germline V gene.

The rearrangement links TRBV5-4 to TRBJ2-6; D unresolved. The CDR3 is 15 residues long. CDR1 is SGHNT, CDR2 YYREEE, per germline (reference sequence). V was shortened by 4 bases and J by 2 bases, with 10 bases between the two germline ends. CDR3 in DNA: TGTGCCAGCAGCGCGGCCTCCCCTGGGGCCAACGTCCTGACTTTC. This encodes CASSAASPGANVLTF.

V usage is TRBV27 and J usage is TRBJ1-6; D is undetermined. This CDR3 comprises 14 residues. V lost 3 bases and J lost 8, with 11 bases in between. Germline V gene lookup returns CDR1 MNHEY and CDR2 SMNVEV (reference sequence). CDR3 loop: CASSFRHTHSPLHF. In DNA, the CDR3 is TGTGCCAGCAGTTTCAGGCATACCCATTCACCCCTCCACTTT.

This clone showed up just once. Other DNA sequences in the sample encode the same CDR3. CDR3 sequence (DNA): TGTGCCAGCAGTTTCCCAGGGTACGAGCAGTACTTC. It encodes CASSFPGYEQYF. V and J are TRBV28 and TRBJ2-7, with D perhaps matching TRBD1 (5 bases). Germline CDR1 MDHEN, CDR2 SYDVKM. V was clipped by 3 bases and J by 4 bases, with 7 bases between them. The CDR3 is 12 residues long.

The rearrangement uses TRBV3-1 (or the pseudogene TRBV3-2) and TRBJ1-2; D unresolved. Germline V gene lookup returns CDR1 LGHDT and CDR2 YNNKEL (reference sequence). This CDR3 has 16 residues. Trimming cost V 2 bases and J 7 bases, with 20 bases left between them. The CDR3 nucleotides read TGTGCCAGCAGCCAATATAGCCAACCCCTGCCGGGTGGCTACACCTTC. Translated: CASSQYSQPLPGGYTF.

This clone was found a few times. The J gene is TRBJ1-4, the V gene TRBV10-3; perhaps TRBD1 as D (5 bases). Trimming took 4 bases from V and 5 from J, leaving 11 bases between them. Germline V CDR1 and CDR2: ENHRY, SYGVKD. The CDR3 length is 14 residues. The CDR3, as DNA: TGTGCCATCAGTGCGGATAAGGGGAATGAAAAACTGTTTTTT. As protein: CAISADKGNEKLFF.

This sequence joins TRBV11-2 and TRBJ2-2, with 9 bases that match TRBD1. The CDR3 covers 19 residues. CDR1 and CDR2 (germline): SGHAT, FQNNGV. V lost 4 bases and J lost 1; bases outside the gene matches: 13. Here the CDR3 reads CASSSGWGQGVGNTGELFF. For the CDR3, the DNA is TGTGCCAGCAGCTCAGGGTGGGGACAGGGAGTAGGGAACACCGGGGAGCTGTTTTTT. The whole variable domain, filled in from reference TRBV11-2 and TRBJ2-2, reads EAGVAQSPRYKIIEKRQSVAFWCNPISGHATLYWYQQILGQGPKLLIQFQNNGVVDDSQLPKDRFSAERLKGVDSTLKIQPAKLEDSAVYLCASSSGWGQGVGNTGELFFGEGSRLTVL.